This T cell receptor (beta chain) was captured by sequencing in a study of control samples from healthy donors and cancer patients. V was clipped by 4 bases and J by 1 base, with 12 bases between them. Germline values: CDR1 SGDLS, CDR2 YYNGEE. This CDR3 contains 14 residues. TCRdb keeps only in-frame clones here, not all; method: immunoSEQ multiplex PCR. The sample contains approximately 70,000 clones, roughly nine tenths of which appear only once. Material for sequencing was PBMCs. The J gene is TRBJ2-7, the V gene TRBV9; no definite D call. This sequence originates from a man between 60 and 75 years old with colorectal cancer. Written as DNA, the CDR3 is TGTGCCAGCAGCACAATAGACGGGTCCTACGAGCAGTACTTC. As protein: CASSTIDGSYEQYF.